This TCR beta chain came from a study of blood T cell repertoires in COVID-19. Study details: Sources were T cells, B-cell-depleted T cells, or PBMCs; the material itself was cDNA or gDNA.

The protocol was immunoSEQ multiplex PCR, while the TCRdb copy is restricted to in-frame clones and leaves out a portion. Seen here are hundreds of thousands of clones, 83% observed once, and the top ten hold around 4.6%. Participant-given clinical history determined each cohort assignment. Exposed enrollees encountered a COVID-19 case at some point within 2 weeks before study entry. The CDR3 covers 15 residues. The V gene's germline CDR1 is MNHEY and CDR2 SMNVEV (reference sequence). V was shortened by 0 bases and J by 1 base, with 9 bases between the two germline ends. The chain is built from TRBV27 and TRBJ1-1; D gene unclear. The sequencing sample was made of PBMCs or T cells enriched from blood (not recorded which). This clonotype was sampled from a woman between 45 and 60 years old who had been exposed to COVID-19. The CDR3 here is CASSLSLATNTEAFF. CDR3 DNA: TGTGCCAGCAGTTTATCGTTAGCCACGAACACTGAAGCTTTCTTT.